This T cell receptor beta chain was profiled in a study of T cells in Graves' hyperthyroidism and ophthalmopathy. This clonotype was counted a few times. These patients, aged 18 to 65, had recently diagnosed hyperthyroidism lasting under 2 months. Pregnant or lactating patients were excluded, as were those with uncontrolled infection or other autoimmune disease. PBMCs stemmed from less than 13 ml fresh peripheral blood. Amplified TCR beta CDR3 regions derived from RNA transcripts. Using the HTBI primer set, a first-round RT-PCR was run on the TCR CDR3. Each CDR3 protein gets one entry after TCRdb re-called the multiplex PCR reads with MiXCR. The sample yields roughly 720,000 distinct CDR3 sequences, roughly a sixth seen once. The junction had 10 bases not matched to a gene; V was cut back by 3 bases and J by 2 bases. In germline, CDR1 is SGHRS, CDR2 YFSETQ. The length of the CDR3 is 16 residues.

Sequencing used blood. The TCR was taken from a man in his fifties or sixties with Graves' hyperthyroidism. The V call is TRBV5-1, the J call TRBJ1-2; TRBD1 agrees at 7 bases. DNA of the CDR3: TGCGCCAGCAGCTCCCCCCCCACAGGGGAGAACTATGGCTACACCTTC. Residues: CASSSPPTGENYGYTF.